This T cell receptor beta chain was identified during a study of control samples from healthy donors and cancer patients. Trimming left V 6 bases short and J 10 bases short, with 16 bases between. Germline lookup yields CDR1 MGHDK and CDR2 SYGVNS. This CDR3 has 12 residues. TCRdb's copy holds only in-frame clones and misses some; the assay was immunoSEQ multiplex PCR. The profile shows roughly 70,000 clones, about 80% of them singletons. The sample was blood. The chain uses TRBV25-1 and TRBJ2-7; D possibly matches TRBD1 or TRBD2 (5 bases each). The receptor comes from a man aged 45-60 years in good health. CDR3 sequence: CASSAGAVVQYF. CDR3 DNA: TGTGCCAGCAGCGCCGGGGCCGTCGTACAGTACTTC.